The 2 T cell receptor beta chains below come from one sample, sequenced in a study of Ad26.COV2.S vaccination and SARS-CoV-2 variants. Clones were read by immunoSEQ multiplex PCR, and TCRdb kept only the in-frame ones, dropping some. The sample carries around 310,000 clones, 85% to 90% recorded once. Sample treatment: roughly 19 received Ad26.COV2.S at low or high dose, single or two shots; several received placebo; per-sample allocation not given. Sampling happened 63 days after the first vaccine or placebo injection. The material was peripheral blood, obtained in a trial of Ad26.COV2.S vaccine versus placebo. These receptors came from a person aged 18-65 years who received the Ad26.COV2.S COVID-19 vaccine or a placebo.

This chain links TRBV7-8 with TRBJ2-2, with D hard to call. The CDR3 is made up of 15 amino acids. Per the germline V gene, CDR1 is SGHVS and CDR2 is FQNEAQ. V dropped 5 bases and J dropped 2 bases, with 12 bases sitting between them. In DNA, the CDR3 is TGTGCCAGCAGCCCACGTAGCCTCAACACCGGGGAGCTGTTTTTT. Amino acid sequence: CASSPRSLNTGELFF.

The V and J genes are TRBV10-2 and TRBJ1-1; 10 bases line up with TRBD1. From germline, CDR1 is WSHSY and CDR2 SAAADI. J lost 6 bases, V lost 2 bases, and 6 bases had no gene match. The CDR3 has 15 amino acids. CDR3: CASSERDRGISEAFF. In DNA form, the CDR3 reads TGCGCCAGCAGTGAGCGGGACAGGGGAATTTCTGAAGCTTTCTTT.